These 31 T cell receptor beta chains share one sample of origin, sequenced in a study of control samples from healthy donors and cancer patients. Profiling relied on immunoSEQ multiplex PCR, and the TCRdb table lists in-frame clones only, not all of them. This table holds about 130,000 clones, roughly 94% found once. The specimen was blood. The receptors here all came from a man aged 25-45 years in good health.

Here the CDR3 reads CSVERGGRYMAFF. The CDR3 bases are TGCAGCGTTGAACGAGGGGGCCGGTATATGGCTTTCTTT. This chain connects TRBV29-1 to TRBJ1-1, with TRBD1 identical over 7 bases. Germline V lookup: CDR1 SQVTM, CDR2 ANQGSEA. Unmatched junction bases numbered 11, after V lost 2 bases and J lost 11 bases. The CDR3 is made up of 13 amino acids.

This rearrangement joins TRBV7-9 to TRBJ2-5, with 7 bases that match TRBD1. Germline assignment: CDR1 SEHNR and CDR2 FQNEAQ (reference sequence). The CDR3 loop spans 14 amino acids. CDR3 DNA sequence: TGTGTCTCGGAACTTGTGGGACAGCAAGAGACCCAGTACTTC. This sequence encodes CVSELVGQQETQYF.

This clone has more than one count but fewer than ten. The chain carries TRBV28 and TRBJ2-1, with 7 positions matching TRBD1. V was clipped by 6 bases and J by 4 bases; unmatched bases: 9. Looked up from germline, CDR1 is MDHEN and CDR2 is SYDVKM. The CDR3 has 15 residues. The CDR3 is CASRTGQLDYNEQFF. The CDR3 DNA follows: TGTGCCAGCAGGACGGGACAGCTTGATTACAATGAGCAGTTCTTC.

This chain joins TRBV4-1 and TRBJ1-1; D possibly corresponds to TRBD1 (5 bases). The CDR3 is made up of 14 amino acids. Germline assignment: CDR1 MGHRA and CDR2 YSYEKL. Deletions cut 5 bases from V and 1 base from J, with 11 bases between. The CDR3 spells CASSWGQQNTEAFF. CDR3 DNA sequence: TGCGCCAGCAGCTGGGGCCAGCAGAACACTGAAGCTTTCTTT.

The chain uses TRBV18 and TRBJ1-1; TRBD1 agrees at 7 bases. Trimming cost V 2 bases and J 3 bases; bases outside gene matches: 9. Germline V gene sequence: CDR1 KGHSH, CDR2 LQKENI. This CDR3 is built from 16 residues. The CDR3 nucleotides read TGTGCCAGCTCACCATTTCGACAGGGAAGCGACACTGAAGCTTTCTTT. As protein: CASSPFRQGSDTEAFF.

The CDR3 DNA reads TGTGCCAGCAGTTTCCAGCTCTCCTACGAGCAGTACTTC. It encodes CASSFQLSYEQYF. The chain recombines TRBV12-3 or TRBV12-4 with TRBJ2-7; D unclear. This CDR3 region has 13 residues. Trimming left V 3 bases short and J 0 bases short, with 6 bases between.

This sequence joins TRBV19 and TRBJ2-7, with TRBD1 matching over 7 bases. The V segment lost 7 bases and the J segment 2 bases; nucleotides outside the gene matches: 8. Germline CDR1 LNHDA, CDR2 SQIVND (reference sequence). The CDR3 has 14 residues. The CDR3 DNA follows: TGTGCCAGTAATGGGGGACAGACCGCCTACGAGCAGTACTTC. Amino acids: CASNGGQTAYEQYF.

The chain recombines TRBV27 with TRBJ2-7, with D tentatively TRBD1 (5 bases). The V gene lost 4 bases and the J gene lost 1 base, with 8 bases spanning the gap. CDR1 and CDR2 from the germline V gene are MNHEY and SMNVEV (reference sequence). The CDR3 consists of 13 residues. CDR3: CASSSDRSYEQYF. CDR3 nucleotides: TGTGCCAGCAGTTCTGACAGATCCTACGAGCAGTACTTC.

This sequence joins TRBV9 and TRBJ2-1, with D maybe TRBD2 (6 bases). The CDR3 covers 16 residues. Germline CDR1 reads SGDLS; CDR2 reads YYNGEE. Trimming removed 3 bases at V and 0 bases at J, with 13 bases between. The CDR3 region is CASSENDGGSYNEQFF. The DNA of the CDR3 is TGTGCCAGCAGCGAAAATGACGGGGGCTCCTACAATGAGCAGTTCTTC. The full variable domain, with the rest looked up from reference TRBV9 and TRBJ2-1, is DSGVTQTPKHLITATGQRVTLRCSPRSGDLSVYWYQQSLDQGLQFLIQYYNGEERAKGNILERFSAQQFPDLHSELNLSSLELGDSALYFCASSENDGGSYNEQFFGPGTRLTVL.

This chain links TRBV10-3 with TRBJ1-1; 7 bases match TRBD1. CDR3 length: 15 residues. The J segment lost 1 base and the V segment lost 2 bases, leaving 4 bases of the junction unmatched. Germline V gives CDR1 ENHRY, CDR2 SYGVKD. CDR3 in amino acids: CAISEPGQANTEAFF. Here the CDR3 DNA reads TGTGCCATCAGTGAGCCTGGACAGGCGAACACTGAAGCTTTCTTT.

The rearrangement links TRBV7-9 to TRBJ1-1, with 9 nucleotides matching TRBD1. Germline lookup yields CDR1 SEHNR and CDR2 FQNEAQ (reference sequence). This CDR3 comprises 15 residues. V lost 4 bases, J lost 0 bases, and 3 bases stayed unmatched. The CDR3, as DNA: TGTGCCAGCAGCTCCCGACAGGGGGTGAACACTGAAGCTTTCTTT. Amino acids: CASSSRQGVNTEAFF.

In nucleotides, the CDR3 is TGCGCCAGCAGCCAGGGGACAGGCTACACCTTC. It is translated as CASSQGTGYTF. The V gene is TRBV4-1, the J gene TRBJ1-2, with a tentative D call TRBD1 (6 bases). This CDR3 has 11 residues. V was clipped by 3 bases and J by 8 bases, with 7 bases between them. Germline V gives CDR1 MGHRA, CDR2 YSYEKL.

V and J are TRBV28 and TRBJ2-7; D uncertain. The V and J ends lost 7 bases and 5 bases respectively, with 12 bases between them. The CDR3 has 12 amino acids. The germline V gene encodes CDR1 MDHEN and CDR2 SYDVKM. This CDR3 reads CASTAVRHEQYF. DNA for the CDR3: TGTGCCAGCACCGCCGTTCGCCACGAGCAGTACTTC.

The chain employs TRBV7-6 and TRBJ1-3; D may be TRBD1 (5 bases). V was shortened by 4 bases and J by 2 bases, with 12 bases between the two germline ends. Germline V gives CDR1 SGHVS, CDR2 FNYEAQ. The CDR3 spans 15 residues. In DNA, the CDR3 is TGTGCCAGCAGCTCTGCGACAGTCCCTGGAAACACCATATATTTT. Its translation is CASSSATVPGNTIYF. Full variable domain (outside the CDR3, taken from reference TRBV7-6 and TRBJ1-3): GAGVSQSPRYKVTKRGQDVALRCDPISGHVSLYWYRQALGQGPEFLTYFNYEAQQDKSGLPNDRFSAERPEGSISTLTIQRTEQRDSAMYRCASSSATVPGNTIYFGEGSWLTVV.

The CDR3 region has the DNA TGTGCCAGCAGCTGGGGCCGGGGGTCTCAATCCTCTTCACCCCTCCACTTT. It yields the protein CASSWGRGSQSSSPLHF. This chain uses TRBV5-8 with TRBJ1-6, with D possibly TRBD1 on 5 matching bases. This CDR3 is built from 17 residues. V was cut by 3 bases and J by 9 bases, with 22 bases left in between. CDR1 SGHTS and CDR2 YDEGEE come from the germline V gene.

This rearrangement joins TRBV6-5 to TRBJ1-3, with D unresolved. Germline V lookup: CDR1 MNHEY, CDR2 SVGAGI. This CDR3 contains 15 residues. V lost 5 bases, J lost 0 bases, and 11 bases lay in between. CDR3 nucleotide sequence: TGTGCCAGCAGTCCAGCGGACCTCTCTGGAAACACCATATATTTT. It translates to CASSPADLSGNTIYF.

The chain combines TRBV9 with TRBJ1-5; unclear D gene. The V gene's germline CDR1 is SGDLS and CDR2 YYNGEE. The CDR3 contains 15 residues. V dropped 1 base and J dropped 4 bases, with 12 bases sitting between them. CDR3 in amino acids: CASSVPTAPNQPQHF. The DNA of the CDR3 is TGTGCCAGCAGCGTACCCACAGCCCCGAATCAGCCCCAGCATTTT.

The CDR3 DNA reads as TGTGCCAGCAGTTTAGGTGGTTCAGGAGTTGGCAATCAGCCCCAGCATTTT. Translated, it gives CASSLGGSGVGNQPQHF. The chain carries TRBV27 and TRBJ1-5; D gene unclear. The V gene lost 2 bases and the J gene lost 2 bases, with 16 bases spanning the gap. From germline, CDR1 is MNHEY and CDR2 SMNVEV (reference sequence). The CDR3 runs to 17 residues.

The chain employs TRBV28 and TRBJ1-1; no clear D. The germline V gene encodes CDR1 MDHEN and CDR2 SYDVKM. The V gene lost 4 bases and the J gene lost 3 bases, with 15 bases spanning the gap. CDR3 length: 15 residues. The CDR3 reads CASSSRGPRDTEAFF. As DNA, the CDR3 is TGTGCCAGCAGTTCCCGAGGTCCCAGAGACACTGAAGCTTTCTTT.

J is TRBJ1-2 and V is TRBV6-5; tentative D call: TRBD1 (6 bases). The V gene lost 6 bases and the J gene lost 0 bases, with 14 bases spanning the gap. CDR3 length equals 15 residues. From germline, CDR1 is MNHEY and CDR2 SVGAGI. The CDR3 spells CASSYTWTANYGYTF. Here the CDR3 DNA reads TGTGCCAGCAGCTATACTTGGACAGCTAACTATGGCTACACCTTC.

V is TRBV18 and J is TRBJ2-2, with D possibly being TRBD2 (6 bases). Trimming removed 4 bases from V and 3 bases from J, with 9 bases in between. The CDR3 has 14 amino acids. Germline-derived CDR1 and CDR2 are KGHSH and LQKENI. CDR3 coding DNA: TGTGCCAGCTCACACTGGGGGGACACCGGGGAGCTGTTTTTT. Amino acids: CASSHWGDTGELFF.

The chain couples TRBV29-1 to TRBJ1-1; perhaps TRBD1 as D (5 bases). V was trimmed by 5 bases and J by 1 base, leaving 11 bases between them. The CDR3 sequence is 13 residues long. Per germline, CDR1 SQVTM and CDR2 ANQGSEA. The CDR3 is CSVRYGGNTEAFF. CDR3 coding DNA: TGCAGCGTTCGATATGGGGGGAACACTGAAGCTTTCTTT.

V gene TRBV9 combines with J gene TRBJ1-1; D possibly corresponds to TRBD1 (5 bases). The germline V and J ends were trimmed by 4 bases and 4 bases, with 14 bases remaining between them. The CDR3 is 14 amino acids. Germline CDR1 and CDR2: SGDLS and YYNGEE. The chain's CDR3 is CASSLRGGGTEAFF. The CDR3 DNA sequence: TGTGCCAGCAGCCTACGGGGCGGAGGCACTGAAGCTTTCTTT.

In DNA form, the CDR3 reads TGTGCCAGCAGTCTACAGGGGGCTGGAAACACCATATATTTT. Amino acids: CASSLQGAGNTIYF. The chain joins TRBV6-5 to TRBJ1-3; TRBD1 agrees at 8 bases. Per germline, CDR1 MNHEY and CDR2 SVGAGI. V trimming: 5 bases; J trimming: 2 bases; junction bases outside the gene matches: 2. The CDR3 sequence is 14 residues long.

This clone appeared a single time. V is TRBV5-4 and J is TRBJ2-5, with D perhaps TRBD1 or TRBD2 (5 bases each). CDR1 and CDR2 from the germline V gene are SGHNT and YYREEE (reference sequence). CDR3 length: 15 residues. Trimming left V 0 bases short and J 5 bases short, with 14 bases between. CDR3 coding DNA: TGTGCCAGCAGCTTGGCCGGGGTATGGGGGGAGACCCAGTACTTC. Translating it yields CASSLAGVWGETQYF.

The rearrangement links TRBV19 to TRBJ2-1, with D possibly matching TRBD1 (5 bases). The CDR3 totals 11 residues. V lost 6 bases and J 9 bases, leaving 9 bases between the germline ends. Germline CDR1 reads LNHDA; CDR2 reads SQIVND (reference sequence). CDR3 DNA sequence: TGTGCCAGTAGAACAGGTGGTGAGCAGTTCTTC. It encodes CASRTGGEQFF.

This rearrangement joins TRBV7-2 to TRBJ2-2; a possible D gene is TRBD2 (7 bases). Germline V gives CDR1 SGHTA, CDR2 FQGNSA. There are 15 residues in the CDR3. V lost 2 bases and J 9 bases, leaving 16 bases between the germline ends. In nucleotides, the CDR3 is TGTGCCAGCAGCTTATCCCGGGGGGCCAGCCGGGAGCTGTTTTTT. Translation: CASSLSRGASRELFF.

The chain combines TRBV4-2 with TRBJ1-1, with D possibly being TRBD1 (5 bases). Between the trimmed V and J ends, which lost 1 base and 5 bases, there was a span of 17 bases. CDR1 and CDR2 from the germline V gene are LGHNA and YNFKEQ. The CDR3 has 16 residues. The CDR3 bases are TGTGCCAGCAGCCAAGCTCACGACAGCCTCGGGACTGAAGCTTTCTTT. As protein: CASSQAHDSLGTEAFF.

The V and J genes are TRBV2 and TRBJ2-1, with 13 bases identical to TRBD2. Germline values: CDR1 SNHLY, CDR2 FYNNEI. The CDR3 is 16 residues long. With 2 bases clipped from V and 7 bases from J, the junction kept 5 bases outside the gene matches. This CDR3 is CASSEPTSGGANEQFF. For the CDR3, the DNA is TGTGCCAGCAGTGAACCTACTAGCGGGGGGGCAAATGAGCAGTTCTTC.

The chain recombines TRBV7-2 with TRBJ1-1; 9 nucleotides line up with TRBD1. The germline V gene encodes CDR1 SGHTA and CDR2 FQGNSA. This CDR3 region has 15 residues. Losses at the gene ends were 3 bases for V and 3 bases for J; bases not matched to a gene: 5. The DNA for the CDR3 is TGTGCCAGCAGCTTCGAACAGGGGGCTGACACTGAAGCTTTCTTT. Protein sequence: CASSFEQGADTEAFF.

This rearrangement joins TRBV18 to TRBJ1-2; 8 bases map to TRBD1. CDR3 length equals 15 residues. Per the germline V gene, CDR1 is KGHSH and CDR2 is LQKENI. With V trimmed by 6 bases and J by 7 bases, 13 bases remained unmatched. For the CDR3, the DNA is TGTGCCAGCTCGCCTAACCAGGGACAGGCTGTTGGCTACACCTTC. Translating it yields CASSPNQGQAVGYTF.